This is a list of T cell receptor beta chains from one sample in a study of blood T cell repertoires in COVID-19. Measured with immunoSEQ multiplex PCR; TCRdb has only the in-frame clones, and not every one. The repertoire holds about 130,000 clones, with 84% as singletons. The material sequenced was peripheral blood. The source is a woman aged 25 to 39 who had recovered from COVID-19. Both conserved end residues are part of each CDR3. A D gene is named only where the DNA matches it firmly. Clone size is stated in some rows and not others, as once, few, many or a class when expanded.

v_gene	j_gene	abundance	d_gene	CDR3aa	CDR3nt
TRBV25-1	TRBJ1-2	NA	TRBD1	CASKLQGGGYTF	TGTGCCAGCAAGCTGCAGGGGGGCGGCTACACCTTC
TRBV4-1	TRBJ2-3	once	NA	CASSQTDRRTDTQYF	TGCGCCAGCAGCCAGACAGACAGACGCACAGATACGCAGTATTTT
TRBV2	TRBJ2-2	NA	TRBD2	CASKWEGYANTGELFF	TGTGCCAGCAAGTGGGAGGGATACGCGAACACCGGGGAGCTGTTTTTT
TRBV25-1	TRBJ2-1	NA	TRBD2	CASSELAGYNEQFF	TGTGCCAGCAGTGAACTAGCGGGGTACAATGAGCAGTTCTTC
TRBV7-9	TRBJ2-1	NA	NA	CASSFRGEQFF	TGTGCCAGCAGCTTCAGGGGTGAGCAGTTCTTC
TRBV27	TRBJ1-1	NA	NA	CASSLSITVMNTEAFF	TGTGCCAGCAGTTTATCGATTACGGTGATGAACACTGAAGCTTTCTTT
TRBV5-1	TRBJ2-2	NA	NA	CSSSGGLTGELFF	TGCTCCTCCAGTGGGGGCCTCACCGGGGAGCTGTTTTTT
TRBV30	TRBJ2-7	NA	TRBD1	CAWSHRDRASQYF	TGTGCCTGGAGTCACCGGGACAGGGCTTCCCAGTACTTC
TRBV6-5	TRBJ2-5	NA	TRBD2	CASRGTSGYQETQYF	TGTGCCAGCAGGGGGACTAGCGGGTACCAAGAGACCCAGTACTTC
TRBV15	TRBJ2-5	few	NA	CATSRETGEETQYF	TGTGCCACCAGCAGGGAGACAGGTGAAGAGACCCAGTACTTC
TRBV6-5	TRBJ1-5	NA	NA	CASSSSRGGSQPQHF	TGTGCCAGCAGTTCTTCCAGGGGCGGGAGCCAGCCCCAGCATTTT
TRBV3-1/TRBV3-2	TRBJ2-1	once	TRBD2	CASSLGTSGRLGNEQFF	TGTGCCAGCAGCCTGGGGACTAGCGGGAGGCTAGGAAATGAGCAGTTCTTC
TRBV18	TRBJ2-7	medium-sized	TRBD2	CASSPEVAGVFEQYF	TGTGCCAGCTCACCCGAGGTAGCGGGAGTTTTCGAGCAGTACTTC
TRBV30	TRBJ1-2	NA	NA	CAWSVLGGSGYFGYTF	TGTGCCTGGAGTGTACTTGGAGGGAGTGGTTATTTTGGCTACACCTTC
TRBV19	TRBJ2-2	NA	NA	CATSWTQNTGELFF	TGTGCCACCTCTTGGACACAAAACACCGGGGAGCTGTTTTTT
TRBV7-6	TRBJ1-1	NA	NA	CASRPLDRGPGPSRGDPEAFF	TGTGCCAGCAGACCCCTGGATAGGGGCCCGGGCCCGAGCCGGGGGGACCCTGAAGCTTTCTTT
TRBV11-2	TRBJ2-5	NA	TRBD1	CASSYPPGGGWETQYF	TGTGCCAGCAGCTACCCACCAGGGGGCGGTTGGGAGACCCAGTACTTC
TRBV6-2/TRBV6-3	TRBJ2-7	NA	TRBD2	CASSSGWDYYEQYF	TGTGCCAGCAGTTCGGGATGGGACTACTACGAGCAGTACTTC
TRBV5-1	TRBJ2-7	NA	TRBD1	CASSLRGSGQGAYEQYF	TGCGCCAGCAGCTTGCGGGGATCGGGACAGGGGGCTTACGAGCAGTACTTC
TRBV5-5	TRBJ1-5	NA	TRBD1	CASSLVPRTGTGQPQHF	TGTGCCAGCAGCTTGGTACCGCGGACAGGCACGGGACAGCCCCAGCATTTT